This T cell receptor (beta chain) stems from a study of CD8 T cells in ankylosing spondylitis. Whole-study results and caveats: It appeared that ankylosing spondylitis blood was characterized by a TCR beta motif of several highly homologous variants. Matched synovial fluid from ankylosing spondylitis patients was reported to be enriched for disease-linked clones.

In this sample, this clonotype turned up a few times. Its specificity is unknown. The TCR beta libraries were generated through quantitative 5'-RACE incorporating molecular barcodes. TCRdb passed the 5' RACE reads through MiXCR, listing each CDR3 protein once. The repertoire holds 150,000 to 200,000 distinct CDR3 sequences, 13% seen once, with approximately 10% in the top ten. The germline V gene has CDR1 GTSNPN and CDR2 SVGIG (reference sequence). J was trimmed by 7 bases and V by 3 bases; bases with no gene match: 11. There are 15 residues in the CDR3. This clonotype was obtained from a female donor with ankylosing spondylitis or in good health (not recorded which). The chain has TRBV30 and TRBJ2-7, with TRBD2 identical over 11 bases. The sample consisted of blood, either unsorted or a sorted T cell fraction (not recorded which). CDR3 loop: CAWRGLAGGFGEQYF. The CDR3 DNA reads TGTGCCTGGAGAGGGCTAGCGGGAGGATTTGGAGAGCAGTACTTC.